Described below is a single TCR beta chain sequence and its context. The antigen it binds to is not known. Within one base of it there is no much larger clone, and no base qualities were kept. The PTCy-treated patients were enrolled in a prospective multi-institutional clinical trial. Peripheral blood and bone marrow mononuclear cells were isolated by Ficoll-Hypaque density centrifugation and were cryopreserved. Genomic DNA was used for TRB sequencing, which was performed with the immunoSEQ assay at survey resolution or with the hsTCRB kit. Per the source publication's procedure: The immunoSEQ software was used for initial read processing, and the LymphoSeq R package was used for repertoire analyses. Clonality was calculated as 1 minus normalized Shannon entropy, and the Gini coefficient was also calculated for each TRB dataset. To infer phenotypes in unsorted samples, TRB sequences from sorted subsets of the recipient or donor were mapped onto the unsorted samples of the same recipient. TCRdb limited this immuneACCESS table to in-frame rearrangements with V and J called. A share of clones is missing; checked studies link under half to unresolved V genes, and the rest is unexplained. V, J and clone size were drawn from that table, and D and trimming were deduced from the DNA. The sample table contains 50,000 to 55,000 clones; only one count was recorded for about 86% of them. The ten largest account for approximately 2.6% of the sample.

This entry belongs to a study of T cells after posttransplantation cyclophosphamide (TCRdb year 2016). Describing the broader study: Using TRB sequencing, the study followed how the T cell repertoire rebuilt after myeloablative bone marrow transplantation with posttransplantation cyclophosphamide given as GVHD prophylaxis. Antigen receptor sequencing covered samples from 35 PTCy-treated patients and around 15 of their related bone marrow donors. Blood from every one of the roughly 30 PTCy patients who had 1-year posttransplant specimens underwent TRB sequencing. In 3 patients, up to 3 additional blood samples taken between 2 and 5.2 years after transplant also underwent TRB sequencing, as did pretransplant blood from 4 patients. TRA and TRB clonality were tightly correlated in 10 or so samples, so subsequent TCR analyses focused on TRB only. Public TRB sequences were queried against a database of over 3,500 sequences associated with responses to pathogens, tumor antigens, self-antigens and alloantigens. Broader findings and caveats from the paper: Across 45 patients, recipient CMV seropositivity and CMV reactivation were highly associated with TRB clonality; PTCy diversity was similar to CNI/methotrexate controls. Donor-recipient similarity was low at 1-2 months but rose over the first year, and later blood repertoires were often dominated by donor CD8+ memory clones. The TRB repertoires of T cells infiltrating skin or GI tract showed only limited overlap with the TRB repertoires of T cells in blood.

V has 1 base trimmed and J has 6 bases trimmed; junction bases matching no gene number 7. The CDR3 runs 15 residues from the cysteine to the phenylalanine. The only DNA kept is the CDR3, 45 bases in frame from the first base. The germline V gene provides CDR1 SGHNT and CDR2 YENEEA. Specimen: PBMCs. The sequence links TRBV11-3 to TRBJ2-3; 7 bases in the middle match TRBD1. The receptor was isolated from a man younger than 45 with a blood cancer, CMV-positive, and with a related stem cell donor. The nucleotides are TGTGCCAGCAGCTTAGCCGGACAGGTTATGGATACGCAGTATTTT. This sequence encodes CASSLAGQVMDTQYF.